This T cell receptor (beta chain) is from a study of blood T cell repertoires in COVID-19. Study summary: Donors in the United States, Italy and Spain gave samples during acute or convalescent COVID-19. PBMCs, B-cell-depleted T cells, or T cells were the source of the cDNA or gDNA that made up the material.

The V end lost 6 bases, the J end lost 5 bases, and 21 bases lay between the germline ends. Germline V gene lookup returns CDR1 ENHRY and CDR2 SYGVKD. CDR3 length: 16 residues. All enrollees were about 18 to 89 years old and from fewer than 30 US areas. Shortly before study entry, within 2 weeks, exposed participants had met a COVID-19 case. The table came from immunoSEQ multiplex PCR; TCRdb's copy has only in-frame clones and leaves some out. The table has a few hundred thousand clones, 80% to 90% seen once. The chain links TRBV10-3 to TRBJ2-3, with TRBD2 as a possible D gene (6 bases). The sequenced sample consisted of PBMCs or T cells enriched from blood (not recorded which). The receptor was isolated from a woman between 35 and 50 years old who had been exposed to COVID-19. The CDR3 bases are TGTGCCATCAGCCTCCGGGACTCACCCCGCAGAGATACGCAGTATTTT. This translates into CAISLRDSPRRDTQYF.